Below, one T cell receptor (beta chain) is given with its context. Per the germline V gene, CDR1 is SGHDT and CDR2 is YYEEEE. The length of the CDR3 is 14 residues. V shed 4 bases, J shed 2 bases, and the junction held 2 bases outside the gene matches. The data derive from a study of OX40 agonist ivuxolimab in advanced cancers. Some clones are missing from TCRdb's copy, which holds only in-frame ones; the method was immunoSEQ multiplex PCR. The sample includes 150,000 to 190,000 clones, roughly 94% of them seen just once. This sequence originates from an adult with an advanced solid tumor such as melanoma, head and neck, liver or kidney cancer. The rearrangement joins TRBV5-6 to TRBJ1-2; the match to TRBD1 covers 10 bases. The sample in question was CD4+ or CD8+ T cells sorted from blood, obtained in a trial of the OX40 agonist ivuxolimab. The DNA of the CDR3 is TGTGCCAGCAGCCCGGACAGGGGGAACTATGGCTACACCTTC. This codes for CASSPDRGNYGYTF.